The rows below give T cell receptor beta chains drawn from one sample of a study of cytomegalovirus exposure and HLA in healthy donors. Using immunoSEQ multiplex PCR, the repertoire was profiled, and TCRdb retains in-frame clones only, with some absent. Of roughly 110,000 clones in the sample, around three quarters were seen once. The specimen was PBMCs. The source is a male donor in good health and CMV-seronegative. Each CDR3 is given with its conserved first and last residue. Fields, in order: D gene, V gene, J gene, CDR3 length, clone size, CDR3 DNA, CDR3 protein. A D gene is named only where the DNA matches it firmly. A clone size is listed for some rows: how often the clone was seen (once, few, many), or a class if it is expanded.

d_call: TRBD2
v_call: TRBV9
j_call: TRBJ2-1
cdr3_length: 16
clone_size: NA
cdr3_nt: TGTGCCAGCAGCCTCGGACTAGCGGGAGCCTACAATGAGCAGTTCTTC
cdr3_aa: CASSLGLAGAYNEQFF

d_call: NA
v_call: TRBV9
j_call: TRBJ2-2
cdr3_length: 15
clone_size: NA
cdr3_nt: TGTGCCAGCAGCGTAGAGGGGATGCCGACCGGGGAGCTGTTTTTT
cdr3_aa: CASSVEGMPTGELFF

d_call: TRBD1
v_call: TRBV19
j_call: TRBJ2-7
cdr3_length: 13
clone_size: few
cdr3_nt: TGTGCCAGTAGGGGCCAGGGGGCCTACGAGCAGTACTTC
cdr3_aa: CASRGQGAYEQYF

d_call: TRBD1
v_call: TRBV6-5
j_call: TRBJ2-3
cdr3_length: 15
clone_size: NA
cdr3_nt: TGTGCCAGCAGCGCTGGGACAGGGCTGCCGGATACGCAGTATTTT
cdr3_aa: CASSAGTGLPDTQYF

d_call: TRBD2
v_call: TRBV6-1
j_call: TRBJ2-7
cdr3_length: 15
clone_size: NA
cdr3_nt: TGTGCCAGCAGTGAAGCTGATAGCGGGAGTGGAGAGCAGTACTTC
cdr3_aa: CASSEADSGSGEQYF

d_call: TRBD1
v_call: TRBV5-1
j_call: TRBJ2-6
cdr3_length: 18
clone_size: NA
cdr3_nt: TGCGCCAGCAGCGCCTCCGGGACAGGGATCTCTGGGGCCAACGTCCTGACTTTC
cdr3_aa: CASSASGTGISGANVLTF

d_call: TRBD2
v_call: TRBV7-8
j_call: TRBJ2-7
cdr3_length: 16
clone_size: NA
cdr3_nt: TGTGCCAGCAGCCCCCGCACGGGACTAGTGTTGGACGAGCAGTACTTC
cdr3_aa: CASSPRTGLVLDEQYF

d_call: TRBD1
v_call: TRBV4-1
j_call: TRBJ2-7
cdr3_length: 14
clone_size: NA
cdr3_nt: TGCGCCAGCAGCCCGACAGGGTGGCCCTACGAGCAGTACTTC
cdr3_aa: CASSPTGWPYEQYF

d_call: NA
v_call: TRBV29-1
j_call: TRBJ2-1
cdr3_length: 12
clone_size: NA
cdr3_nt: TGCAGCGGGCTAGGCTCCTACAATGAGCAGTTCTTC
cdr3_aa: CSGLGSYNEQFF

d_call: TRBD1
v_call: TRBV7-2
j_call: TRBJ2-1
cdr3_length: 14
clone_size: once
cdr3_nt: TGTGCCAGCAGCTTAGGACAGGGGTTAAATGAGCAGTTCTTC
cdr3_aa: CASSLGQGLNEQFF

d_call: NA
v_call: TRBV18
j_call: TRBJ1-1
cdr3_length: 13
clone_size: NA
cdr3_nt: TGTGCCAGCTCACCACCGTTGAAGCCGGAAGCTTTCTTT
cdr3_aa: CASSPPLKPEAFF

d_call: NA
v_call: TRBV6-1
j_call: TRBJ1-1
cdr3_length: 14
clone_size: once
cdr3_nt: TGTGCCAGCAGTGTTGATTCCGAAGCTTCCGAAGCTTTCTTT
cdr3_aa: CASSVDSEASEAFF

d_call: NA
v_call: TRBV28
j_call: TRBJ1-2
cdr3_length: 13
clone_size: NA
cdr3_nt: TGTGCCAGCAGTTTACCGGACATGGGTGGCTACACCTTC
cdr3_aa: CASSLPDMGGYTF

d_call: NA
v_call: TRBV5-4
j_call: TRBJ1-1
cdr3_length: 15
clone_size: NA
cdr3_nt: TGTGCCAGCAGCTTGGCCGGCAGGTCGGGAGTTAAAGCTTTCTTT
cdr3_aa: CASSLAGRSGVKAFF

d_call: TRBD1
v_call: TRBV27
j_call: TRBJ2-1
cdr3_length: 15
clone_size: once
cdr3_nt: TGTGCCAGCAGTTCCGGGACAGGGTTATACAATGAGCAGTTCTTC
cdr3_aa: CASSSGTGLYNEQFF

d_call: NA
v_call: TRBV2
j_call: TRBJ1-5
cdr3_length: 15
clone_size: NA
cdr3_nt: TGTGCCAGCAGTGGACGACAGCCCTACGATCAGCCCCAGCATTTT
cdr3_aa: CASSGRQPYDQPQHF

d_call: NA
v_call: TRBV10-3
j_call: TRBJ2-1
cdr3_length: 14
clone_size: NA
cdr3_nt: TGTGCCATCAGTGAGTCAACTAGTAACGATGAGCAGTTCTTC
cdr3_aa: CAISESTSNDEQFF

d_call: TRBD1
v_call: TRBV5-6
j_call: TRBJ2-7
cdr3_length: 17
clone_size: NA
cdr3_nt: TGTGCCAGCAGCTTCCTCGATACCGGGACAGGGGGCTACGAGCAGTACTTC
cdr3_aa: CASSFLDTGTGGYEQYF

d_call: TRBD2
v_call: TRBV9
j_call: TRBJ2-1
cdr3_length: 15
clone_size: NA
cdr3_nt: TGTGCCAGCAGCGCCAGCGGGATATGGAGGAATGAGCAGTTCTTC
cdr3_aa: CASSASGIWRNEQFF

d_call: NA
v_call: TRBV13
j_call: TRBJ2-7
cdr3_length: 14
clone_size: few
cdr3_nt: TGTGCCAGCAGCTTTCCTTCCCCTCCTAACGAGCAGTACTTC
cdr3_aa: CASSFPSPPNEQYF

d_call: NA
v_call: TRBV29-1
j_call: TRBJ1-5
cdr3_length: 13
clone_size: NA
cdr3_nt: TGCAGCGTCGTAACAGGGTCGGGGCAGCCCCAGCATTTT
cdr3_aa: CSVVTGSGQPQHF

d_call: TRBD1
v_call: TRBV19
j_call: TRBJ1-1
cdr3_length: 15
clone_size: NA
cdr3_nt: TGTGCCAGTAGTCCTTACAGGGGGCGAGGCACTGAAGCTTTCTTT
cdr3_aa: CASSPYRGRGTEAFF

d_call: NA
v_call: TRBV25-1
j_call: TRBJ2-7
cdr3_length: 14
clone_size: NA
cdr3_nt: TGTGCCAGCAGTGATTTGGTCGGCTCCTACGAGCAGTACTTC
cdr3_aa: CASSDLVGSYEQYF

d_call: TRBD1
v_call: TRBV6-1
j_call: TRBJ2-1
cdr3_length: 14
clone_size: NA
cdr3_nt: TGTGCCAGCAGGACGGACAGGGTCCACAATGAGCAGTTCTTC
cdr3_aa: CASRTDRVHNEQFF

d_call: NA
v_call: TRBV19
j_call: TRBJ2-5
cdr3_length: 14
clone_size: few
cdr3_nt: TGTGCCAGTAGTATCTGGCAGGGCGAAGAGACCCAGTACTTC
cdr3_aa: CASSIWQGEETQYF

d_call: TRBD2
v_call: TRBV5-1
j_call: TRBJ2-1
cdr3_length: 16
clone_size: NA
cdr3_nt: TGCGCCAGCACTTTGGGGGGACTAGGAACTCACAATGAGCAGTTCTTC
cdr3_aa: CASTLGGLGTHNEQFF

d_call: TRBD1
v_call: TRBV28
j_call: TRBJ2-7
cdr3_length: 14
clone_size: NA
cdr3_nt: TGTGCCAGCAGCCCCCGGGACAGAGCCTACGAGCAGTACTTC
cdr3_aa: CASSPRDRAYEQYF

d_call: TRBD2
v_call: TRBV5-4
j_call: TRBJ2-7
cdr3_length: 15
clone_size: NA
cdr3_nt: TGTGCCAGCAGCCCCCGACTAGCGGGAGGTGGGGAGCAGTACTTC
cdr3_aa: CASSPRLAGGGEQYF

d_call: NA
v_call: TRBV9
j_call: TRBJ2-5
cdr3_length: 17
clone_size: few
cdr3_nt: TGTGCCAGCAGCGTAGGGGACACTAGCGACTTCCAAGAGACCCAGTACTTC
cdr3_aa: CASSVGDTSDFQETQYF

d_call: NA
v_call: TRBV28
j_call: TRBJ1-4
cdr3_length: 14
clone_size: few
cdr3_nt: TGTGCCAGCAGTTTCAAAACAACTAATGAAAAACTGTTTTTT
cdr3_aa: CASSFKTTNEKLFF

d_call: TRBD2
v_call: TRBV14
j_call: TRBJ2-3
cdr3_length: 18
clone_size: NA
cdr3_nt: TGTGCCAGCAGCCAAGGTTGGGTCTCTAGCGGGATTTCGTATACGCAGTATTTT
cdr3_aa: CASSQGWVSSGISYTQYF

d_call: NA
v_call: TRBV14
j_call: TRBJ2-7
cdr3_length: 17
clone_size: NA
cdr3_nt: TGTGCCAGCAGCCAAGGGATAAAGGGGTTTTACTCCAACGAGCAGTACTTC
cdr3_aa: CASSQGIKGFYSNEQYF

d_call: NA
v_call: TRBV6-5
j_call: TRBJ1-1
cdr3_length: 15
clone_size: NA
cdr3_nt: TGTGCCAGCAGTTACGGAGTAGCCATGAACACTGAAGCTTTCTTT
cdr3_aa: CASSYGVAMNTEAFF

d_call: NA
v_call: TRBV7-9
j_call: TRBJ2-7
cdr3_length: 11
clone_size: NA
cdr3_nt: TGTGCCAGCAGTCGGAGCCACGAGCAGTACTTC
cdr3_aa: CASSRSHEQYF

d_call: TRBD1
v_call: TRBV4-1
j_call: TRBJ2-1
cdr3_length: 14
clone_size: NA
cdr3_nt: TGCGCCAGCAGCTACGGGACAGGGGGCGATGAGCAGTTCTTC
cdr3_aa: CASSYGTGGDEQFF

d_call: TRBD2
v_call: TRBV4-1
j_call: TRBJ2-2
cdr3_length: 17
clone_size: few
cdr3_nt: TGCGCCAGCAGCCAGAGACACAGCGGGGAGGGAACCGGGGAGCTGTTTTTT
cdr3_aa: CASSQRHSGEGTGELFF

d_call: NA
v_call: TRBV6-5
j_call: TRBJ1-5
cdr3_length: 13
clone_size: NA
cdr3_nt: TGTGCCAGCAGTTACTCGAGTAATCAGCCCCAGCATTTT
cdr3_aa: CASSYSSNQPQHF

d_call: TRBD1
v_call: TRBV6-5
j_call: TRBJ1-2
cdr3_length: 16
clone_size: NA
cdr3_nt: TGTGCCAGCAGTTTTCCTCGGACAGGGGGCAACTATGGCTACACCTTC
cdr3_aa: CASSFPRTGGNYGYTF

d_call: NA
v_call: TRBV5-1
j_call: TRBJ2-2
cdr3_length: 15
clone_size: NA
cdr3_nt: TGCGCCAGCAGCCCGACGGGTACCTACACCGGGGAGCTGTTTTTT
cdr3_aa: CASSPTGTYTGELFF

d_call: NA
v_call: TRBV5-6
j_call: TRBJ2-2
cdr3_length: 16
clone_size: NA
cdr3_nt: TGTGCCAGCAGCCCGGCCCAACAGGGTAGCACCGGGGAGCTGTTTTTT
cdr3_aa: CASSPAQQGSTGELFF

d_call: NA
v_call: TRBV29-1
j_call: TRBJ1-1
cdr3_length: 12
clone_size: once
cdr3_nt: TGCAGCGTTTTTACGCGGGACACTGAAGCTTTCTTT
cdr3_aa: CSVFTRDTEAFF

d_call: NA
v_call: TRBV27
j_call: TRBJ1-5
cdr3_length: 16
clone_size: NA
cdr3_nt: TGTGCCAGCAGCCGCCTATCCCACAGAGTCACTCAGCCCCAGCATTTT
cdr3_aa: CASSRLSHRVTQPQHF

d_call: NA
v_call: TRBV29-1
j_call: TRBJ2-7
cdr3_length: 13
clone_size: NA
cdr3_nt: TGCAGCGTGACCAGACCGGGGAACTACGAGCAGTACTTC
cdr3_aa: CSVTRPGNYEQYF

d_call: TRBD1
v_call: TRBV6-1
j_call: TRBJ2-2
cdr3_length: 15
clone_size: NA
cdr3_nt: TGTGCCAGCACCGCGGACAGGGCCACCGCCGGGGAGCTGTTTTTT
cdr3_aa: CASTADRATAGELFF

d_call: TRBD1
v_call: TRBV7-9
j_call: TRBJ2-5
cdr3_length: 15
clone_size: NA
cdr3_nt: TGTGCCAGCAGCTTAGAGTGGACAGGGGAAGAGACCCAGTACTTC
cdr3_aa: CASSLEWTGEETQYF

d_call: NA
v_call: TRBV27
j_call: TRBJ2-1
cdr3_length: 15
clone_size: NA
cdr3_nt: TGTGCCAGCAGTTTATTTGGGGCTGTTTACAATGAGCAGTTCTTC
cdr3_aa: CASSLFGAVYNEQFF

d_call: NA
v_call: TRBV25-1
j_call: TRBJ2-1
cdr3_length: 14
clone_size: NA
cdr3_nt: TGTGCCAGCAGTTGGGCCTCCCTTGGGAATGAGCAGTTCTTC
cdr3_aa: CASSWASLGNEQFF

d_call: NA
v_call: TRBV27
j_call: TRBJ2-7
cdr3_length: 13
clone_size: once
cdr3_nt: TGTGCCAGCAGTTTGACAGGAACCTACGAGCAGTACTTC
cdr3_aa: CASSLTGTYEQYF

d_call: TRBD2
v_call: TRBV7-2
j_call: TRBJ2-1
cdr3_length: 17
clone_size: NA
cdr3_nt: TGTGCCAGCAGCCCGGTCGAGCGGGAGGCATCCTACAATGAGCAGTTCTTC
cdr3_aa: CASSPVEREASYNEQFF

d_call: NA
v_call: TRBV10-3
j_call: TRBJ2-1
cdr3_length: 15
clone_size: NA
cdr3_nt: TGTGCCATCAGCATGACAGGGTCGCGGGGCAATGAGCAGTTCTTC
cdr3_aa: CAISMTGSRGNEQFF

d_call: TRBD1
v_call: TRBV6-5
j_call: TRBJ2-3
cdr3_length: 15
clone_size: NA
cdr3_nt: TGTGCCAGCAGACGGGACAGGGGGAGCACAGATACGCAGTATTTT
cdr3_aa: CASRRDRGSTDTQYF

d_call: NA
v_call: TRBV5-1
j_call: TRBJ2-7
cdr3_length: 17
clone_size: NA
cdr3_nt: TGCGCCAGCAGCTTGTTGCCTATGGGGCAGGCGGACTACGAGCAGTACTTC
cdr3_aa: CASSLLPMGQADYEQYF

d_call: NA
v_call: TRBV11-2
j_call: TRBJ2-7
cdr3_length: 15
clone_size: NA
cdr3_nt: TGTGCCAGCAGCGCAGGACCGGACTTGATTTACGAGCAGTACTTC
cdr3_aa: CASSAGPDLIYEQYF

d_call: NA
v_call: TRBV4-1
j_call: TRBJ2-1
cdr3_length: 19
clone_size: NA
cdr3_nt: TGCGCCAGCAGCCAAGGGTCAGAGAATTACCTTAGCGGTTACAATGAGCAGTTCTTC
cdr3_aa: CASSQGSENYLSGYNEQFF

d_call: TRBD1
v_call: TRBV18
j_call: TRBJ1-1
cdr3_length: 14
clone_size: NA
cdr3_nt: TGTGCCAGCTCAATGGGACAGGGGAACACTGAAGCTTTCTTT
cdr3_aa: CASSMGQGNTEAFF